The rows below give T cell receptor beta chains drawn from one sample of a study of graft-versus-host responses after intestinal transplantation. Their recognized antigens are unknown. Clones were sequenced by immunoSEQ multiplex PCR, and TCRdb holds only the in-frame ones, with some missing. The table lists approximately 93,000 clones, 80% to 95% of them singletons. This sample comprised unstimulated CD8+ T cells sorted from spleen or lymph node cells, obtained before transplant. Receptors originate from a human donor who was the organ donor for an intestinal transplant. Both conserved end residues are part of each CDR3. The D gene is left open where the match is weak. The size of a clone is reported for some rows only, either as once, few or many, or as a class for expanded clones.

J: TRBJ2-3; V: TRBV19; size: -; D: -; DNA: TGTGCCAGTAGTATTGGTGGGGGCCGCACAGATACGCAGTATTTT; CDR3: CASSIGGGRTDTQYF
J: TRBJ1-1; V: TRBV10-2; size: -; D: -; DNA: TGCGCCACCCGAGGTACAGGGAACACTGAAGCTTTCTTT; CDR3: CATRGTGNTEAFF
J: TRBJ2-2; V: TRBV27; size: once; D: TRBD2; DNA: TGTGCCAGCAGTCCCGGCGGGAGATTCGGGGAGCTGTTTTTT; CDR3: CASSPGGRFGELFF
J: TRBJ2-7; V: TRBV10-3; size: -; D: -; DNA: TGTGCCATCAGTGATGGGCGTACGGCCTACGAGCAGTACTTC; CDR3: CAISDGRTAYEQYF
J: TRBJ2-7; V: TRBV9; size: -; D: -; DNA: TGTGCCAGCAGCGTAGGAGACAACTCCTACGAGCAGTACTTC; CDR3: CASSVGDNSYEQYF
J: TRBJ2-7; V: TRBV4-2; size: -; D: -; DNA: TGTGCCAGCAGCCTGAGGAGCTCCTACGAGCAGTACTTC; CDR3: CASSLRSSYEQYF
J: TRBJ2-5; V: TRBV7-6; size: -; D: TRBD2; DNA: TGTGCCAGCAGTCCAACTAGCGGGGAGACCCAGTACTTC; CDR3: CASSPTSGETQYF
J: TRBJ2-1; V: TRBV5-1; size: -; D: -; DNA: TGCGCCAGCAGCTTGTTCCTGGGGGCCGAGCAGTTCTTC; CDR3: CASSLFLGAEQFF
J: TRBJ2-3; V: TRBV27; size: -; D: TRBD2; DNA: TGTGCCAGCGGGCGGGAGCGGCTCTTGGGAGCAGATACGCAGTATTTT; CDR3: CASGRERLLGADTQYF
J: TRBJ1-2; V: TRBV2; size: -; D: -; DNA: TGTGCCAGCAGTGACCAGGGGACGGCGTACTATGGCTACACCTTC; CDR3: CASSDQGTAYYGYTF
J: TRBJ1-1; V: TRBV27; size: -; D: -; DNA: TGTGCCAGCAGTTTAGTGTCCGGGGCTGAAGCTTTCTTT; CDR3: CASSLVSGAEAFF
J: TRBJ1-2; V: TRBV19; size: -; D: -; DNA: TGTGCCAGTACCCCCAGGACACCCTATGGCTACACCTTC; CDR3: CASTPRTPYGYTF
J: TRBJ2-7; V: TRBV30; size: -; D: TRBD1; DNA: TGTGCCTGGAGTATGGACAGGGCCTCCTACGAGCAGTACTTC; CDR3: CAWSMDRASYEQYF
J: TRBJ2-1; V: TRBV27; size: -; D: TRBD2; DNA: TGTGCCAGCAGTTTCGCTGCGGGAGCCCCGAGGGGGCAGTTCTTC; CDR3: CASSFAAGAPRGQFF
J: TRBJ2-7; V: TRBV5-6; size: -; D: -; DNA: TGTGCCAGCAGCTTTGGGAGCTCCTACGAGCAGTACTTC; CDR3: CASSFGSSYEQYF
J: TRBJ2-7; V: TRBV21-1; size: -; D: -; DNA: TGTGCCAGCAGCGGTTCCATAGGGACTAGCGGAAGAGTGGGCGAGCAGTACTTC; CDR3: CASSGSIGTSGRVGEQYF
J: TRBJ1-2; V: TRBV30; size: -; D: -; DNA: TGTGCCGCCCGGGGGATCAGTGGCTACACCTTC; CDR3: CAARGISGYTF
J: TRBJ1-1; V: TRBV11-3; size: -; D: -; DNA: TGTGCCAGCCTAAGGGGGGGCACTGAAGCTTTCTTT; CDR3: CASLRGGTEAFF
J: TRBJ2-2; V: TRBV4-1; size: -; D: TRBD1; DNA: TGCGCCAGCAGCCAAGAGGCGAGGGGGCACACCGGGGAGCTGTTTTTT; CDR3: CASSQEARGHTGELFF
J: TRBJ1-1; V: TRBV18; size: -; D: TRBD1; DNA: TGTGCCAGCTCACCCACAGACAGGGGGGTGACTGAAGCTTTCTTT; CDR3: CASSPTDRGVTEAFF
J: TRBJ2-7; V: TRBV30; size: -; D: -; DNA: TGTGCCTGGTCGGGTGCGTACGAGCAGTACTTC; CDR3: CAWSGAYEQYF
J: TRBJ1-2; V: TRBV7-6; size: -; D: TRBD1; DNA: TGTGCCAGCAGGCGAGGGACAGAGAGTGGCTACACCTTC; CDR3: CASRRGTESGYTF
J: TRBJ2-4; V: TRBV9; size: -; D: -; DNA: TGTGCCAGCAGCCCGTCTGAGGGCCCCGGTCGGGTCATTCAGTACTTC; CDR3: CASSPSEGPGRVIQYF
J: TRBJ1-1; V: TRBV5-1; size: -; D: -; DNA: TGCGCCAGCAGCTATGAAAACCGGGGGAACACTGAAGCTTTCTTT; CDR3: CASSYENRGNTEAFF
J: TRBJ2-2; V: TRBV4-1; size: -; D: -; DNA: TGCGCCAGCAGCCAAGAATCAGTCTCCGGGGAGCTGTTTTTT; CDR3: CASSQESVSGELFF
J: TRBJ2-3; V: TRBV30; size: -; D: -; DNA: TGTGCCTGGAGTCTCGCGGCTAGCACAGATACGCAGTATTTT; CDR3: CAWSLAASTDTQYF
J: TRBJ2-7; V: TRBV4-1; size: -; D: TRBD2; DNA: TGCGCCAGCAGCCAAGTTGTGTCTAGCGGGAGCTACGAGCAGTACTTC; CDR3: CASSQVVSSGSYEQYF
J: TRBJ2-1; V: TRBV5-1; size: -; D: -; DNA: TGCGCCAGCAGCTCGAACCAGGGATTTTACGGTTACAATGAGCAGTTCTTC; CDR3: CASSSNQGFYGYNEQFF
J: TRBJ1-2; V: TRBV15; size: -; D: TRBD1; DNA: TGTGCCACCAGCACATCACGGGACAGGGGCCAGTATGGCTACACCTTC; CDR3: CATSTSRDRGQYGYTF
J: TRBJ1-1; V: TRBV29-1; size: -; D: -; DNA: TGCAGCGTTGAGGGCCCTGAAGCTTTCTTT; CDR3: CSVEGPEAFF
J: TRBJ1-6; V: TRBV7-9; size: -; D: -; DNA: TGTGCCAGCAGCTTAACATCAACCAGCTCCTATAATTCACCCCTCCACTTT; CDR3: CASSLTSTSSYNSPLHF
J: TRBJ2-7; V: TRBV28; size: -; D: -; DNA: TGTGCCAGCAGTTTAACCCCTTCCAGCGGCGAGCAGTACTTC; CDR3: CASSLTPSSGEQYF
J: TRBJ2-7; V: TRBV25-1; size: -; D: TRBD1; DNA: TGTGCCAGCAGTGGCGCCGGGACAGCAGAGCAGTACTTC; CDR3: CASSGAGTAEQYF
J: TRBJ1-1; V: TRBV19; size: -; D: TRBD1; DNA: TGTGCCAGTAGGGACAGGGCCAACACTGAAGCTTTCTTT; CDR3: CASRDRANTEAFF
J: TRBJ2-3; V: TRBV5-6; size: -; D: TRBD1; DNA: TGTGCCAGCAGCCTATCCGGAACAGGGGGCACAGATACGCAGTATTTT; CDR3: CASSLSGTGGTDTQYF
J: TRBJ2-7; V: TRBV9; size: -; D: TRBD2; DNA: TGTGCCAGCAGCGCGACCGGGACTAGCGGCGTCGAGCAGTACTTC; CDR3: CASSATGTSGVEQYF
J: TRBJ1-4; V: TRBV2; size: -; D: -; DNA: TGTGCCAGCAGTGAAGCGCTTTGGCCGGGTGAAAAACTGTTTTTT; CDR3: CASSEALWPGEKLFF
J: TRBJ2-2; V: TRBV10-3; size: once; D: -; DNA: TGTGCCATCAGTCCAAACACCGGGGAGCTGTTTTTT; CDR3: CAISPNTGELFF
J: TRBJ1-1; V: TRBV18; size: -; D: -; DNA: TGTGCCAGCTCACCACGACTCGACTTGGGCACTGAAGCTTTCTTT; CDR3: CASSPRLDLGTEAFF
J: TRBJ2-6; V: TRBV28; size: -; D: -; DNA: TGTGCCAGCAGCCCCCTGGACATTTCTGGGGCCAACGTCCTGACTTTC; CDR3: CASSPLDISGANVLTF
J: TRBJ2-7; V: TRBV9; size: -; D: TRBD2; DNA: TGTGCCAGCAGCGAGGCTCCCCTAGCGGACTACTACGAGCAGTACTTC; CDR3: CASSEAPLADYYEQYF